A selection of T cell receptor beta chains follows, all from one sample in a study of blood T cell repertoires in COVID-19. Generated by immunoSEQ multiplex PCR, the TCRdb table keeps only in-frame clones and is missing some. The sample consists of about 140,000 clones, about four fifths of them appearing once. The sequencing input was peripheral blood. All receptors derive from a woman aged 60-70 years with acute or convalescent COVID-19. Each CDR3 is given with its conserved first and last residue. Fields, in order: clone size, D gene, V gene, J gene, CDR3 protein, CDR3 DNA. D genes are given only for firm matches. Clone size is stated in some rows and not others, as once, few, many or a class when expanded.

clone size: NA; D gene: NA; V gene: TRBV7-8; J gene: TRBJ1-1; CDR3 protein: CASSFPGNTEAFF; CDR3 DNA: TGTGCCAGCAGCTTTCCCGGGAACACTGAAGCTTTCTTT
clone size: NA; D gene: NA; V gene: TRBV9; J gene: TRBJ2-3; CDR3 protein: CASSITVREDTQYF; CDR3 DNA: TGTGCCAGCAGCATTACAGTTCGGGAGGATACGCAGTATTTT
clone size: NA; D gene: TRBD2; V gene: TRBV7-3; J gene: TRBJ2-2; CDR3 protein: CASRPSGHTGELFF; CDR3 DNA: TGTGCCAGCCGCCCTAGCGGGCACACCGGGGAGCTGTTTTTT
clone size: NA; D gene: TRBD2; V gene: TRBV4-2; J gene: TRBJ2-3; CDR3 protein: CASSQISREEDTQYF; CDR3 DNA: TGTGCCAGCAGCCAAATTAGTCGGGAGGAAGATACGCAGTATTTT
clone size: NA; D gene: TRBD2; V gene: TRBV5-1; J gene: TRBJ2-3; CDR3 protein: CASSQGTSIDTQYF; CDR3 DNA: TGCGCCAGCAGCCAAGGGACTAGCATCGATACGCAGTATTTT
clone size: NA; D gene: TRBD1; V gene: TRBV5-5; J gene: TRBJ2-7; CDR3 protein: CASSLGAGGYEQYF; CDR3 DNA: TGTGCCAGCAGCTTGGGGGCAGGGGGCTACGAGCAGTACTTC
clone size: NA; D gene: NA; V gene: TRBV4-3; J gene: TRBJ1-1; CDR3 protein: CASSQEPGGNTEAFF; CDR3 DNA: TGCGCCAGCAGCCAGGAACCGGGGGGGAACACTGAAGCTTTCTTT
clone size: NA; D gene: TRBD1; V gene: TRBV18; J gene: TRBJ2-7; CDR3 protein: CASSPSRGPYEQYF; CDR3 DNA: TGTGCCAGCTCACCATCCAGGGGGCCCTACGAGCAGTACTTC
clone size: NA; D gene: NA; V gene: TRBV11-3; J gene: TRBJ1-1; CDR3 protein: CASSLGSVNTEAFF; CDR3 DNA: TGTGCCAGCAGCTTAGGGTCAGTGAACACTGAAGCTTTCTTT
clone size: many; D gene: NA; V gene: TRBV28; J gene: TRBJ1-5; CDR3 protein: CASSPRSAQPQHF; CDR3 DNA: TGTGCCAGCAGTCCCCGGTCTGCACAGCCCCAGCATTTT
clone size: few; D gene: NA; V gene: TRBV28; J gene: TRBJ2-3; CDR3 protein: CASSFLRRGPDTQYF; CDR3 DNA: TGTGCCAGCAGTTTTCTCCGACGCGGCCCAGATACGCAGTATTTT
clone size: NA; D gene: NA; V gene: TRBV2; J gene: TRBJ1-6; CDR3 protein: CASSPRSPLHF; CDR3 DNA: TGTGCCAGCAGTCCGCGTTCACCCCTCCACTTT
clone size: NA; D gene: NA; V gene: TRBV6-5; J gene: TRBJ1-1; CDR3 protein: CASLTGSLTEAFF; CDR3 DNA: TGTGCCAGCCTAACAGGGAGTTTGACTGAAGCTTTCTTT
clone size: NA; D gene: TRBD1; V gene: TRBV6-5; J gene: TRBJ2-1; CDR3 protein: CASRRQGPREQFF; CDR3 DNA: TGTGCCAGCAGAAGACAGGGACCTAGGGAGCAGTTCTTC
clone size: NA; D gene: TRBD1; V gene: TRBV9; J gene: TRBJ1-4; CDR3 protein: CASSVGTGGEKLFF; CDR3 DNA: TGTGCCAGCAGCGTAGGGACAGGAGGTGAAAAACTGTTTTTT
clone size: NA; D gene: TRBD1; V gene: TRBV20-1; J gene: TRBJ1-5; CDR3 protein: CSASSRDRAFNQPQHF; CDR3 DNA: TGCAGTGCTAGTTCCCGGGACAGGGCATTCAATCAGCCCCAGCATTTT
clone size: NA; D gene: TRBD1; V gene: TRBV7-9; J gene: TRBJ1-6; CDR3 protein: CASSFGQASPLHF; CDR3 DNA: TGTGCCAGCAGCTTCGGACAGGCATCACCCCTCCACTTT
clone size: NA; D gene: TRBD2; V gene: TRBV4-2; J gene: TRBJ2-3; CDR3 protein: CASSQDLGTSGTSRTDTQYF; CDR3 DNA: TGTGCCAGCAGCCAAGATCTCGGGACTAGCGGGACGTCGCGCACAGATACGCAGTATTTT
clone size: NA; D gene: NA; V gene: TRBV5-5; J gene: TRBJ1-4; CDR3 protein: CASSFDGEVHEKLFF; CDR3 DNA: TGTGCCAGCAGCTTCGACGGGGAAGTTCACGAAAAACTGTTTTTT
clone size: once; D gene: NA; V gene: TRBV3-1/TRBV3-2; J gene: TRBJ2-1; CDR3 protein: CASSQVGNEQFF; CDR3 DNA: TGTGCCAGCAGCCAAGTCGGGAATGAGCAGTTCTTC
clone size: NA; D gene: NA; V gene: TRBV7-8; J gene: TRBJ2-5; CDR3 protein: CASSFKETQYF; CDR3 DNA: TGTGCCAGCAGCTTCAAAGAGACCCAGTACTTC
clone size: NA; D gene: TRBD2; V gene: TRBV29-1; J gene: TRBJ2-1; CDR3 protein: CSGRETPLNEQFF; CDR3 DNA: TGCAGCGGGCGGGAGACGCCCCTCAATGAGCAGTTCTTC
clone size: NA; D gene: NA; V gene: TRBV18; J gene: TRBJ1-5; CDR3 protein: CASSPLAGVSNQPQHF; CDR3 DNA: TGTGCCAGCTCACCATTGGCAGGGGTGAGCAATCAGCCCCAGCATTTT